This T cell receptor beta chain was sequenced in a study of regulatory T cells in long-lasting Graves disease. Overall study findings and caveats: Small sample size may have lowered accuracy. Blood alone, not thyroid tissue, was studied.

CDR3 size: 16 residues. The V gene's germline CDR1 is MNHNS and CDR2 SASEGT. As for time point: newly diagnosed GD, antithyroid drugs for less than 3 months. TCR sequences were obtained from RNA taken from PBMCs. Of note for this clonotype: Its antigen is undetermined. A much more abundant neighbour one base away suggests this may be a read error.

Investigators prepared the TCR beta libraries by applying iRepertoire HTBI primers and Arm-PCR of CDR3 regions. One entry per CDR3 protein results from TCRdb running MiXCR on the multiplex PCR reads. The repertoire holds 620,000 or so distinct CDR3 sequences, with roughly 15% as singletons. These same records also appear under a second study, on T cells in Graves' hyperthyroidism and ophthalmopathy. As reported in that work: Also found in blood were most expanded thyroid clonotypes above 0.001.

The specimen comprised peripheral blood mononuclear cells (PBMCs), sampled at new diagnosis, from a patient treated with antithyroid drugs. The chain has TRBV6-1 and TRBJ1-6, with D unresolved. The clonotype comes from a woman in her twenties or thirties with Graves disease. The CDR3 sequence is CASRVALQSYNSPLPF. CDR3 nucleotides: TGTGCCAGCAGGGTAGCGTTACAGTCCTATAATTCACCCCTCCCCTTT.